Presented here are 8 T cell receptor beta chains from one specimen sequenced in a study of blood T cell repertoires in COVID-19. The protocol was immunoSEQ multiplex PCR, while the TCRdb copy is restricted to in-frame clones and leaves out a portion. Seen here are about 100,000 clones, about 77% observed once, and the top ten hold about 12%. Input material: peripheral blood. These receptors came from a woman between 65 and 79 years old with acute or convalescent COVID-19.

The chain is built from TRBV5-6 and TRBJ1-5; D call uncertain. V was shortened by 4 bases and J by 6 bases, with 23 bases between the two germline ends. In germline, CDR1 is SGHDT, CDR2 YYEEEE. The CDR3 runs 17 residues. The CDR3 loop is CASSTAKMGVWGQPQHF. DNA of the CDR3: TGTGCCAGCAGCACGGCAAAAATGGGAGTCTGGGGTCAGCCCCAGCATTTT.

This clone has only one observation. The V gene is TRBV9, the J gene TRBJ1-2; a weak D match, TRBD1 (5 bases). The CDR3 contains 13 residues. From germline, CDR1 is SGDLS and CDR2 YYNGEE. Trimming cost V 0 bases and J 9 bases, with 12 bases left between them. CDR3 sequence: CASSVAFGTSYTF. Written as DNA, the CDR3 is TGTGCCAGCAGCGTAGCCTTTGGGACTAGCTACACCTTC.

The chain recombines TRBV5-1 with TRBJ1-1; D may be TRBD1 (6 bases). The CDR3 consists of 15 residues. The germline CDR1 and CDR2 sequences are SGHRS and YFSETQ. Trimming removed 1 base from V and 4 bases from J, with 14 bases in between. This CDR3 reads CASSLWGQGSTEAFF. The DNA for the CDR3 is TGCGCCAGCAGCTTGTGGGGGCAGGGGAGCACTGAAGCTTTCTTT.

The chain couples TRBV7-9 to TRBJ2-1; possible D gene TRBD1, 5 bases. The germline V and J ends were trimmed by 3 bases and 0 bases, with 6 bases remaining between them. This CDR3 region has 14 residues. The germline CDR1 and CDR2 sequences are SEHNR and FQNEAQ (reference sequence). CDR3 residues: CASSFDSSYNEQFF. The CDR3 DNA follows: TGTGCCAGCAGCTTCGACAGCTCCTACAATGAGCAGTTCTTC.

The genes are TRBV15 and TRBJ2-5; tentatively, D is TRBD2 (6 bases). V was pared by 0 bases and J by 4 bases, with 9 bases between. The CDR3 runs to 14 residues. Per the germline V gene, CDR1 is LNHNV and CDR2 is YYDKDF (reference sequence). DNA of the CDR3: TGTGCCACCAGCAGAGAGGAGGGAGGAGAGACCCAGTACTTC. Encoded protein: CATSREEGGETQYF.

The chain combines TRBV3-1 (or the pseudogene TRBV3-2) with TRBJ2-1; 10 positions match TRBD1. Germline-derived CDR1 and CDR2 are LGHDT and YNNKEL (reference sequence). Unmatched junction bases numbered 2, after V lost 4 bases and J lost 2 bases. The length of the CDR3 is 15 residues. CDR3 amino acids: CASSPGTGAYNEQFF. In nucleotides, the CDR3 is TGTGCCAGCAGCCCCGGGACAGGGGCCTACAATGAGCAGTTCTTC.

This clone was found a few times. V gene TRBV2 combines with J gene TRBJ2-2; D gene ambiguous. Germline V gene data show CDR1 as SNHLY and CDR2 as FYNNEI. V shed 6 bases and J shed 1 base, with 12 bases lying between them. This CDR3 has 15 residues. The CDR3 sequence is CASSVGNRNTGELFF. The CDR3 region has the DNA TGTGCCAGCAGCGTCGGAAACAGGAACACCGGGGAGCTGTTTTTT. Complete variable domain (other parts from reference TRBV2 and TRBJ2-2): EPEVTQTPSHQVTQMGQEVILRCVPISNHLYFYWYRQILGQKVEFLVSFYNNEISEKSEIFDDQFSVERPDGSNFTLKIRSTKLEDSAMYFCASSVGNRNTGELFFGEGSRLTVL.

This chain joins TRBV5-1 and TRBJ2-3; D remains unclear. The germline V and J ends were trimmed by 0 bases and 1 base, with 6 bases remaining between them. Germline V gene lookup returns CDR1 SGHRS and CDR2 YFSETQ. This CDR3 is built from 14 residues. The CDR3 reads CASSLVPGTDTQYF. Written as DNA, the CDR3 is TGCGCCAGCAGCTTGGTTCCGGGCACAGATACGCAGTATTTT.